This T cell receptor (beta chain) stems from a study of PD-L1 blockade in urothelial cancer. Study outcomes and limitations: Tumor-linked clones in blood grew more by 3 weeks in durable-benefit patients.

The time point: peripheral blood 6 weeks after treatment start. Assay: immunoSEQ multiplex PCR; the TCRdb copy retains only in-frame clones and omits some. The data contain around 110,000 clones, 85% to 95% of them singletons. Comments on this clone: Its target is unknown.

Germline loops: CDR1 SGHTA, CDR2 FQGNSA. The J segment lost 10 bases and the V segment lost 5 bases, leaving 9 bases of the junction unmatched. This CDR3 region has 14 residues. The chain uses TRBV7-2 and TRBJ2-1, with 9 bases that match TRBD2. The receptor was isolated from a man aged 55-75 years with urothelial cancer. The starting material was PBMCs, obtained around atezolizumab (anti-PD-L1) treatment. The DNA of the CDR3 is TGTGCCAGCAGCCCTCCCTCTACTAGCGGGGAGCAGTTCTTC. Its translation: CASSPPSTSGEQFF.